Below, 15 T cell receptor beta chains from the same sample are listed, as sequenced in a study of regulatory T cells in long-lasting Graves disease. Both iRepertoire HTBI primers and Arm-PCR of CDR3 regions were used to build the TCR beta libraries. TCRdb re-derived calls from the multiplex PCR reads in MiXCR, one entry per CDR3 protein. The data contain approximately 400,000 distinct CDR3 sequences, under 15% of them singletons. Described time point: newly diagnosed GD, antithyroid drugs for less than 3 months. Making the TCR library involved RNA that had been extracted from PBMCs. In addition, the sample was reused for a study of T cells in Graves' hyperthyroidism and ophthalmopathy.

The specimen comprised peripheral blood mononuclear cells (PBMCs), sampled at new diagnosis, from a patient treated with antithyroid drugs. These receptor sequences come from a woman younger than 45 with Graves disease.

The chain couples TRBV27 to TRBJ1-5, with TRBD1 matching over 12 bases. This CDR3 contains 14 residues. Germline trimming cut 6 bases from V and 9 bases from J; bases unmatched to any gene: 6. Per the germline V gene, CDR1 is MNHEY and CDR2 is SMNVEV (reference sequence). The CDR3 sequence is CASSPGQGARPQHF. CDR3 nucleotides: TGTGCCAGCAGCCCGGGACAGGGGGCCCGGCCCCAGCATTTT.

As for this clonotype: A much larger clone lies a single base off, so this may be a read error. The gene calls are TRBV9 and TRBJ2-1; D uncertain. CDR3 length: 11 amino acids. CDR1 is SGDLS, CDR2 YYNGEE, per germline. Trimming stripped 0 bases from V and 9 bases from J, with 4 bases between. The CDR3 DNA sequence: TGTGCCAGCAGCGTAGCGGGTGAGCAGTTCTTC. This translates into CASSVAGEQFF.

V and J are TRBV7-9 and TRBJ2-1; a possible D gene is TRBD2 (6 bases). The CDR3 is 16 amino acids. Germline-derived CDR1 and CDR2 are SEHNR and FQNEAQ (reference sequence). Trimming cost V 0 bases and J 6 bases, with 15 bases left between them. CDR3 loop: CASSLARGIHFNEQFF. The DNA of the CDR3 is TGTGCCAGCAGCTTAGCTCGCGGGATCCACTTCAATGAGCAGTTCTTC. Full variable domain (rest looked up from reference TRBV7-9 and TRBJ2-1): DTGVSQNPRHKITKRGQNVTFRCDPISEHNRLYWYRQTLGQGPEFLTYFQNEAQLEKSRLLSDRFSAERPKGSFSTLEIQRTEQGDSAMYLCASSLARGIHFNEQFFGPGTRLTVL.

The sample holds many counts of this clonotype. V usage is TRBV2 and J usage is TRBJ2-5, with 9 positions matching TRBD1. CDR1 SNHLY and CDR2 FYNNEI come from the germline V gene. J lost 5 bases, V lost 4 bases, and 2 bases had no gene match. This CDR3 has 13 residues. The DNA of the CDR3 is TGTGCCAGCAGTGGGGACAGGGAGGAGACCCAGTACTTC. It is translated as CASSGDREETQYF.

This clonotype has more than one count but fewer than ten. The rearrangement uses TRBV5-5 and TRBJ1-1; 7 bases fit TRBD1. The CDR3 spans 14 residues. Losses at the gene ends were 2 bases for V and 4 bases for J; bases not matched to a gene: 5. CDR1 is SGHKS, CDR2 YYEKEE, per germline (reference sequence). The chain's CDR3 is CASSFTGVGTEAFF. For the CDR3, the DNA is TGTGCCAGCAGCTTTACAGGGGTAGGCACTGAAGCTTTCTTT.

This clonotype was picked up a small number of times. The V call is TRBV9, the J call TRBJ2-1, with 7 bases matching TRBD2. Germline assignment: CDR1 SGDLS and CDR2 YYNGEE. The ends lost 4 bases at V and 6 bases at J; junction bases unmatched: 13. The CDR3 contains 16 residues. The CDR3 region is CASSSNLAVPFNEQFF. The CDR3 DNA reads TGTGCCAGCAGCTCTAACCTAGCGGTCCCTTTCAATGAGCAGTTCTTC.

There are many counts of this clonotype. CDR3 DNA sequence: TGTGCCAGCAGTATGACAGGGGACCACTCTGGAAACACCATATATTTT. Translation gives CASSMTGDHSGNTIYF. This chain links TRBV28 with TRBJ1-3, with 8 bases aligning to TRBD1. The CDR3 covers 16 residues. CDR1 is MDHEN, CDR2 SYDVKM, per germline. V gave up 5 bases and J gave up 0 bases; unmatched junction bases: 6. Looking up the rest from reference TRBV28 and TRBJ1-3 gives the full variable domain: DVKVTQSSRYLVKRTGEKVFLECVQDMDHENMFWYRQDPGLGLRLIYFSYDVKMKEKGDIPEGYSVSREKKERFSLILESASTNQTSMYLCASSMTGDHSGNTIYFGEGSWLTVV.

This clonotype was counted between two and nine times. This chain uses TRBV4-1 with TRBJ2-7; D gene ambiguous. This CDR3 region has 14 residues. Per germline, CDR1 MGHRA and CDR2 YSYEKL. Trimming removed 1 base from V and 2 bases from J, with 9 bases in between. The DNA of the CDR3 is TGCGCCAGCAGCCAAGTTACTGGCGCCTACGAGCAGTACTTC. As protein: CASSQVTGAYEQYF.

This clonotype was observed at least ten times. The rearrangement joins TRBV6-5 to TRBJ2-7, with D tentatively TRBD1 or TRBD2 (5 bases each). Germline CDR1 is MNHEY and CDR2 is SVGAGI. V was trimmed by 0 bases and J by 3 bases, leaving 15 bases between them. The CDR3 has 16 residues. The CDR3 DNA reads TGTGCCAGCAGTTACTCGATATCCCCTGGGGGCTACGAGCAGTACTTC. Translating gives CASSYSISPGGYEQYF.

There are many counts of this clonotype. This chain links TRBV3-1 with TRBJ2-5; D gene ambiguous. V shed 1 base and J shed 5 bases, with 14 bases lying between them. Germline CDR1 LGHDT, CDR2 YNNKEL (reference sequence). The CDR3 totals 15 residues. The CDR3, as DNA: TGTGCCAGCAGCCAAGGCGGCCGACGGCGTGAGACCCAGTACTTC. It is translated as CASSQGGRRRETQYF.

This clonotype came up many times. The chain couples TRBV5-1 to TRBJ2-1; D remains unclear. This CDR3 spans 15 amino acids. The V end lost 5 bases, the J end lost 0 bases, and 12 bases lay between the germline ends. In germline, CDR1 is SGHRS, CDR2 YFSETQ. CDR3 DNA sequence: TGCGCCAGCAGACCGACGTGGAGCTCCTACAATGAGCAGTTCTTC. Residues: CASRPTWSSYNEQFF. The full variable domain, in which reference TRBV5-1 and TRBJ2-1 provide the parts outside the CDR3, is KAGVTQTPRYLIKTRGQQVTLSCSPISGHRSVSWYQQTPGQGLQFLFEYFSETQRNKGNFPGRFSGRQFSNSRSEMNVSTLELGDSALYLCASRPTWSSYNEQFFGPGTRLTVL.

This clonotype was recorded at least ten times. The genes are TRBV6-1 and TRBJ2-6; D is unresolved. CDR3 length equals 16 residues. V lost 5 bases to trimming and J lost 1 base, with 12 bases between them. From germline, CDR1 is MNHNS and CDR2 SASEGT. CDR3 in amino acids: CASSPTDRSGANVLTF. CDR3 DNA: TGTGCCAGCAGTCCTACTGACCGATCTGGGGCCAACGTCCTGACTTTC.

This sequence joins TRBV4-2 and TRBJ2-4; D tentatively reads TRBD1 or TRBD2 (6 bases each). Germline V CDR1 and CDR2: LGHNA, YNFKEQ. This CDR3 comprises 14 residues. Trimming took off 5 bases at V and 8 bases at J, with 16 bases between the two ends. As DNA, the CDR3 is TGTGCCAGCAGCTCCGGAGGGGGTGTGGACATTCAGTACTTC. This sequence encodes CASSSGGGVDIQYF.

Regarding this clonotype: A much bigger clone sits one base away, suggesting this may be a read error. The final CDR3 position lacks the conserved phenylalanine or tryptophan, pointing to a likely read error. The chain links TRBV6-9 to TRBJ2-1; the match to TRBD2 covers 14 bases. From germline, CDR1 is MNHGY and CDR2 SVAAGI. CDR3 length: 21 amino acids. Unmatched junction bases numbered 14, after V lost 4 bases and J lost 0 bases. The CDR3 coding sequence is TGTGCCAGCAGTTCCCCCCCCGGGACTAGCGGGAGTCGAAGCTCCTACAATGAGCAGTTCTCC. Amino acid sequence: CASSSPPGTSGSRSSYNEQFS.

This clonotype has at least ten counts. The chain is built from TRBV29-1 and TRBJ2-7, with TRBD2 matching over 9 bases. Germline CDR1 SQVTM, CDR2 ANQGSEA. CDR3 length: 14 amino acids. The CDR3 spells CTNAGGILITEQYF. The CDR3 nucleotides read TGCACCAACGCGGGGGGGATTCTGATAACCGAGCAGTACTTC.